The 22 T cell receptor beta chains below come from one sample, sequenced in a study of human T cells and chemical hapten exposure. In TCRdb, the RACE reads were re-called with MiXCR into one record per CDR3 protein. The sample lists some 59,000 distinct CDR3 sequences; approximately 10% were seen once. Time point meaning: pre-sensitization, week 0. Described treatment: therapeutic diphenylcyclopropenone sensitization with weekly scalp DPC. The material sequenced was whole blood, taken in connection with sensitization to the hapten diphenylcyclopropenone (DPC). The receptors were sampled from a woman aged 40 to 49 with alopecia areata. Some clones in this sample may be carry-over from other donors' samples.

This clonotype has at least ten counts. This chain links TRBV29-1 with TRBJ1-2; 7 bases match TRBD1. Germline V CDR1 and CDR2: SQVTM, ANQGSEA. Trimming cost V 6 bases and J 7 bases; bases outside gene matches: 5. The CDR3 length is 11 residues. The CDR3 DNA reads TGCAGCGTCAGGACAGGAACTGGCTACACCTTC. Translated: CSVRTGTGYTF.

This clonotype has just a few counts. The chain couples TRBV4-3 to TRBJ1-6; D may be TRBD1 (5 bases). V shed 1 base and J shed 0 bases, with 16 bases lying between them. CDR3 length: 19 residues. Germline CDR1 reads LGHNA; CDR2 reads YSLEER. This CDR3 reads CASSQVGGAGSSYNSPLHF. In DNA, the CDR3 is TGCGCCAGCAGCCAAGTGGGAGGGGCAGGGAGCTCCTATAATTCACCCCTCCACTTT.

This CDR3 reads CASSPGLAGARTDTQYF. The CDR3, as DNA: TGTGCCAGCAGCCCGGGACTAGCGGGGGCCCGCACAGATACGCAGTATTTT. This chain joins TRBV7-9 and TRBJ2-3; TRBD2 agrees at 14 bases. The CDR3 loop spans 17 amino acids. Germline CDR1 reads SEHNR; CDR2 reads FQNEAQ (reference sequence). J gave up 1 base and V 5 bases, and 5 bases lay outside the gene matches.

CDR3 DNA: TGTGCCAGCAGCACAAACACAGATACGCAGTATTTT. Protein product: CASSTNTDTQYF. The rearrangement links TRBV7-8 to TRBJ2-3; D not resolved. This CDR3 contains 12 residues. Trimming left V 5 bases short and J 2 bases short, with 5 bases between. Germline loops: CDR1 SGHVS, CDR2 FQNEAQ.

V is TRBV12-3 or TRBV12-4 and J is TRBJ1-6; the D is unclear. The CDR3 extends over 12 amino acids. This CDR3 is CAIGDLGSPLHF. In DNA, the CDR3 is TGTGCTATCGGGGATTTAGGTTCACCCCTCCACTTT.

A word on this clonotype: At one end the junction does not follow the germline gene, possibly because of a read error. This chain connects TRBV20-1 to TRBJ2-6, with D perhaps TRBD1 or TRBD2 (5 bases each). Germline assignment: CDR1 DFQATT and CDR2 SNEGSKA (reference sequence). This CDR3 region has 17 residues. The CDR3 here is CSARDIDRLAGAYVLTF. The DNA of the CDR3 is TGCAGTGCTAGAGATATCGACCGGCTAGCTGGGGCCTACGTCCTGACTTTC.

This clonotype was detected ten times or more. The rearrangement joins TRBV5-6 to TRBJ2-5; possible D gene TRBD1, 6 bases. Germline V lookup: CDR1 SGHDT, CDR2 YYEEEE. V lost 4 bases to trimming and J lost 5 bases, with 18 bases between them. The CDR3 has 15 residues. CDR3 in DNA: TGTGCCAGCAGCCACAGGGTAAGCTTCGGGGAGACCCAGTACTTC. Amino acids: CASSHRVSFGETQYF.

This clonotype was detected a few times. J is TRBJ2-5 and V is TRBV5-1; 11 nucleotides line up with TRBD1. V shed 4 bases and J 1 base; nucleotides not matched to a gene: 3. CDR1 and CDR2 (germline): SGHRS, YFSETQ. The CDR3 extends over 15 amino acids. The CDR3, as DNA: TGCGCCAGCAGCGCCGGGACAGGGGGCCAAGAGACCCAGTACTTC. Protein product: CASSAGTGGQETQYF. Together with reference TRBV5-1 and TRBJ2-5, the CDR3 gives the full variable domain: KAGVTQTPRYLIKTRGQQVTLSCSPISGHRSVSWYQQTPGQGLQFLFEYFSETQRNKGNFPGRFSGRQFSNSRSEMNVSTLELGDSALYLCASSAGTGGQETQYFGPGTRLLVL.

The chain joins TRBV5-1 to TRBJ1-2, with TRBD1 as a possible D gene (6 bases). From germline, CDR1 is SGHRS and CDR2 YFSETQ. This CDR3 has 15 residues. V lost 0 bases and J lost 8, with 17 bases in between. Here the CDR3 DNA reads TGCGCCAGCAGCTTGGGGCCAGGGAATACAGGGGGCTACACCTTC. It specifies CASSLGPGNTGGYTF.

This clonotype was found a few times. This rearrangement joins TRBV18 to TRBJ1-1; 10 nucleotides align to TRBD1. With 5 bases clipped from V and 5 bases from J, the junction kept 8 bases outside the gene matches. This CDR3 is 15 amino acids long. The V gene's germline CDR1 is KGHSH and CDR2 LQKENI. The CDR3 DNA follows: TGTGCCAGCTCAGCTGGACAGGGGGGATTTACTGAAGCTTTCTTT. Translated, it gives CASSAGQGGFTEAFF.

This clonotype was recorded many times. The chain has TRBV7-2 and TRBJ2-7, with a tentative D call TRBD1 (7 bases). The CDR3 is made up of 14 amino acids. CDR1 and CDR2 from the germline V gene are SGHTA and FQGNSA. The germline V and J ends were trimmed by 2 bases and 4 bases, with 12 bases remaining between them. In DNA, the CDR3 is TGTGCCAGCAGCTTAATGTCAGGGGGGTACGAGCAGTACTTC. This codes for CASSLMSGGYEQYF.

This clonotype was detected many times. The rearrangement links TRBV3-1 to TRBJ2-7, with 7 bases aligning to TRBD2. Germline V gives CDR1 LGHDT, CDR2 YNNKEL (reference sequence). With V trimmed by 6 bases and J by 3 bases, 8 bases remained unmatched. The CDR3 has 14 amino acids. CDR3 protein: CASRGRASGYEQYF. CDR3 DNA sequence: TGTGCCAGCAGAGGAAGGGCTAGCGGCTACGAGCAGTACTTC.

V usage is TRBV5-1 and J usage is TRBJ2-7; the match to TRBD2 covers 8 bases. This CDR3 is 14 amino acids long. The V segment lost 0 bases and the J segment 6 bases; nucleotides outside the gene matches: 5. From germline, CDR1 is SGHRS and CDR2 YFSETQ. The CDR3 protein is CASSLEAGAGEQYF. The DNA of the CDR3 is TGCGCCAGCAGCTTGGAAGCGGGAGCGGGCGAGCAGTACTTC.

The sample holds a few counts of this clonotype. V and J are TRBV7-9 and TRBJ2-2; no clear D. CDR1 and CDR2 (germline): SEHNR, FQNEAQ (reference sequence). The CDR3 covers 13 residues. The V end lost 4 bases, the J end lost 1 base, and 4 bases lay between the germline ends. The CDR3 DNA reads TGTGCCAGCAGCTCGCGGAACACCGGGGAGCTGTTTTTT. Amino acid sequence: CASSSRNTGELFF. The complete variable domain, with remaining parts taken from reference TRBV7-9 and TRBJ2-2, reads DTGVSQNPRHKITKRGQNVTFRCDPISEHNRLYWYRQTLGQGPEFLTYFQNEAQLEKSRLLSDRFSAERPKGSFSTLEIQRTEQGDSAMYLCASSSRNTGELFFGEGSRLTVL.

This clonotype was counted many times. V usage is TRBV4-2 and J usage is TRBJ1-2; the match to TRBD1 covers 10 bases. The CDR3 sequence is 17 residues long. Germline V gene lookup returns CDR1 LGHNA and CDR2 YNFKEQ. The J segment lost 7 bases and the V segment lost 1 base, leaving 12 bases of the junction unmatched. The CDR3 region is CASSQATAGTGDAGYTF. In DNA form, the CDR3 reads TGTGCCAGCAGCCAAGCCACGGCGGGGACAGGGGATGCTGGCTACACCTTC.

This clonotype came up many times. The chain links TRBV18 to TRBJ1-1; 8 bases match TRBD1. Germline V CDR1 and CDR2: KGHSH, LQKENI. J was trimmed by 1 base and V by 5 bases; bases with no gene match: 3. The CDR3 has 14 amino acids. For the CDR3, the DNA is TGTGCCAGCTCAGAGGGACAGGCGAACACTGAAGCTTTCTTT. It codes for CASSEGQANTEAFF.

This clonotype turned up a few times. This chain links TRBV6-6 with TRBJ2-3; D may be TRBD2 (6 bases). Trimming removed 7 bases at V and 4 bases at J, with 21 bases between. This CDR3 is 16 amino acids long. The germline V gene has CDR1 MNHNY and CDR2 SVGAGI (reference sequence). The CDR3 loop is CASTLSGRGTPDTQYF. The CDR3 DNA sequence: TGTGCCAGCACCCTATCAGGGCGGGGAACCCCAGATACGCAGTATTTT.

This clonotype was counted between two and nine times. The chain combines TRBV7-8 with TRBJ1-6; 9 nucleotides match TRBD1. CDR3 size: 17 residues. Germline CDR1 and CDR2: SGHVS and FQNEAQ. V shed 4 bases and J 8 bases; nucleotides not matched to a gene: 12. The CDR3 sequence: CASSSTRNRGQDSPLHF. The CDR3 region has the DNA TGTGCCAGCAGCTCGACCCGTAACAGGGGGCAAGATTCACCCCTCCACTTT.

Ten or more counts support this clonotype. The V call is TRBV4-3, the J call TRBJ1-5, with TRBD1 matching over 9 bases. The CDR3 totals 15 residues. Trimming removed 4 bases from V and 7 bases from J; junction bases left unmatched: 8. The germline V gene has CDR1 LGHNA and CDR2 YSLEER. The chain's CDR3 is CASSPRTGVGQPQHF. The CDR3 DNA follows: TGCGCCAGCAGCCCTAGGACAGGGGTAGGCCAGCCCCAGCATTTT.

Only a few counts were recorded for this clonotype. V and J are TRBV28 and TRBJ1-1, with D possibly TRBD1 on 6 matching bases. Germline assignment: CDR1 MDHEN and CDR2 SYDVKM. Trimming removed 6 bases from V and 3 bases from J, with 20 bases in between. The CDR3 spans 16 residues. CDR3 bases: TGTGCCAGCAGAGTAGGGGGGGAGGGGCCCCACACTGAAGCTTTCTTT. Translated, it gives CASRVGGEGPHTEAFF.

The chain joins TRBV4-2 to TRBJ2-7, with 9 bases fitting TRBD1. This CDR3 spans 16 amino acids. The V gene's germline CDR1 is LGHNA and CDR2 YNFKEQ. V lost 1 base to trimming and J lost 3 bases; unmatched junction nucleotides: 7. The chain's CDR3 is CASSQAGTGSIYEQYF. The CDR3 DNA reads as TGTGCCAGCAGCCAAGCGGGGACAGGGTCCATCTACGAGCAGTACTTC.

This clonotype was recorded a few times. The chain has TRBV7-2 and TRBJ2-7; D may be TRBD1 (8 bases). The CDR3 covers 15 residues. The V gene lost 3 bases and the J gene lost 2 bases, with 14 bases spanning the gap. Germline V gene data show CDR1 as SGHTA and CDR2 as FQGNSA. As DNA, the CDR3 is TGTGCCAGCAGCTTGGGGGGGACAGGTACCTACGAGCAGTACTTC. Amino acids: CASSLGGTGTYEQYF.